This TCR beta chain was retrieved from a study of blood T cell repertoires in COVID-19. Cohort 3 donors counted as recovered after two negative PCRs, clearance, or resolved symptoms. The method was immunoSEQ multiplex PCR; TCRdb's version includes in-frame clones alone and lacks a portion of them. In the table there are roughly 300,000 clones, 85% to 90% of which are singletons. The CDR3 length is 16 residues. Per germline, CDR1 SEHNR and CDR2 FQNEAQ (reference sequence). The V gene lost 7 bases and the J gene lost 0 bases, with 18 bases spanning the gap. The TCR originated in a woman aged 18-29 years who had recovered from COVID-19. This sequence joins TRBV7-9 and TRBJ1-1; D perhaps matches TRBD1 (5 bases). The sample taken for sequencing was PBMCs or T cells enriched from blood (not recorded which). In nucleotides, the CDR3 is TGTGCCAGCACCGAAGCCCCCAGGGCTATGAACACTGAAGCTTTCTTT. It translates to CASTEAPRAMNTEAFF.